These 14 T cell receptor beta chains originate from one sample sequenced in a study of blood T cell repertoires in COVID-19 (dated by TCRdb to 2020 to 2021). Receptors were amplified or captured by the immunoSEQ multiplex PCR assay. Not all clones reach the TCRdb copy of this immuneACCESS table, which keeps in-frame sequences only. Checked studies attribute under half of the gap to unresolved V genes and leave the rest unexplained. For this sample the table gives some 180,000 clones, of which 84% were detected only once. The ten largest make up roughly 3.2% of the sample. Sequencing was done on a sample of PBMCs or T cells enriched from blood (not recorded which). The origin of the receptors is a woman aged 25 to 39 who had been exposed to COVID-19.

This sequence joins TRBV9 and TRBJ2-2, with 7 nucleotides matching TRBD1. The J segment lost 3 bases and the V segment lost 3 bases, leaving 5 bases of the junction unmatched. The CDR3 spans 15 residues. Germline values: CDR1 SGDLS, CDR2 YYNGEE. CDR3 in amino acids: CASSGRDRHTGELFF. CDR3 DNA: TGTGCCAGCAGCGGAAGGGACAGACACACCGGGGAGCTGTTTTTT.

In DNA form, the CDR3 reads TGTGCCAGCAGCCCGACAGGGGGGACCCACTATGGCTACACCTTC. Its translation is CASSPTGGTHYGYTF. The J gene is TRBJ1-2, the V gene TRBV14; 9 bases match TRBD1. The CDR3 is 15 amino acids. Trimming cost V 4 bases and J 3 bases; bases outside gene matches: 6. Germline V gene data show CDR1 as SGHDN and CDR2 as FVKESK.

The chain recombines TRBV11-2 with TRBJ1-1; no reliable D call. Deletions cut 2 bases from V and 7 bases from J, with 14 bases between. The CDR3 runs 14 residues. Germline-derived CDR1 and CDR2 are SGHAT and FQNNGV. CDR3: CASSLTGFTIEAFF. Here the CDR3 DNA reads TGTGCCAGCAGCTTAACGGGGTTTACGATTGAAGCTTTCTTT.

This clone was observed a single time. CDR3 DNA sequence: TGTGCCAGCAGATCCGCGGGTCTAAGCTCCTACGAGCAGTACTTC. Translated: CASRSAGLSSYEQYF. The chain combines TRBV6-6 with TRBJ2-7, with a weak D call TRBD2 (5 bases). Trimming removed 6 bases at V and 0 bases at J, with 15 bases between. CDR3 length equals 15 residues. CDR1 and CDR2 (germline): MNHNY, SVGAGI (reference sequence).

A word on this clone: One junction end disagrees with the germline gene, perhaps due to a read error. This chain connects TRBV7-7 to TRBJ2-5, with 8 bases matching TRBD1. Germline V gene data show CDR1 as SSHAT and CDR2 as FNYEAQ (reference sequence). The CDR3 is made up of 15 amino acids. CDR3 sequence (DNA): TGTGCTAGCAGCTTAGACAGGGGAGTGCGAGAGACCCAGTACTTC. Translation: CASSLDRGVRETQYF.

V and J are TRBV27 and TRBJ1-1, with 9 bases lining up with TRBD1. The germline CDR1 and CDR2 sequences are MNHEY and SMNVEV (reference sequence). This CDR3 region has 13 residues. Trimming took 8 bases from V and 6 from J; bases not matched to a gene: 7. Here the CDR3 DNA reads TGTGCCAGCTTCCAACAGGGGGCGTCTGAAGCTTTCTTT. It is translated as CASFQQGASEAFF.

On this clone: At one boundary the junction diverges from the germline segment, which might be a read error. This chain links TRBV2 with TRBJ1-6, with 8 bases matching TRBD1. CDR1 is SNHLY, CDR2 FYNNEI, per germline. The CDR3 loop spans 11 amino acids. CDR3 coding DNA: TGTGCCAGCAGTGAACCGGGACAGGCTAACTTT. It yields the protein CASSEPGQANF.

The chain is built from TRBV9 and TRBJ2-7; the match to TRBD1 covers 7 bases. V lost 3 bases, J lost 6 bases, and 9 bases stayed unmatched. CDR3 length: 14 residues. The germline V gene encodes CDR1 SGDLS and CDR2 YYNGEE. Here the CDR3 reads CASSAQTGFSEQYF. CDR3 DNA: TGTGCCAGCAGCGCACAGACAGGGTTCTCCGAGCAGTACTTC.

The V gene is TRBV3-1 (or the pseudogene TRBV3-2), the J gene TRBJ2-2, with 12 nucleotides matching TRBD2. In germline, CDR1 is LGHDT, CDR2 YNNKEL (reference sequence). The junction had 10 bases not matched to a gene; V was cut back by 7 bases and J by 4 bases. The CDR3 has 17 residues. CDR3: CASTRLAGGPGTGELFF. The CDR3 DNA reads as TGTGCCAGCACCCGGCTAGCGGGGGGGCCGGGCACCGGGGAGCTGTTTTTT.

The rearrangement joins TRBV4-1 to TRBJ1-6, with D hard to call. Between the trimmed V and J ends, which lost 4 bases and 9 bases, there was a span of 10 bases. Germline lookup yields CDR1 MGHRA and CDR2 YSYEKL. The CDR3 is made up of 13 amino acids. CDR3 in DNA: TGCGCCAGCAGCCCTCAAGGCGGTTCACCCCTCCACTTT. Its protein product is CASSPQGGSPLHF.

This sequence joins TRBV19 and TRBJ2-7, with 12 positions matching TRBD2. After removal of 1 base from V and 6 bases from J, the junction contained 1 base not matched to a gene. The CDR3 consists of 14 residues. Germline V gene data show CDR1 as LNHDA and CDR2 as SQIVND (reference sequence). The CDR3 sequence is CASSIALAGGEQYF. Written as DNA, the CDR3 is TGTGCCAGTAGTATAGCACTAGCGGGGGGCGAGCAGTACTTC.

This clone was recorded a few times. The J gene is TRBJ1-5, the V gene TRBV5-5, with D uncertain. The CDR3 extends over 15 amino acids. The ends were cut back, 4 bases at V and 0 bases at J, with 11 bases in the middle. Germline CDR1 is SGHKS and CDR2 is YYEKEE (reference sequence). CDR3 residues: CASSRGDFSNQPQHF. For the CDR3, the DNA is TGTGCCAGCAGCCGTGGAGATTTTAGCAATCAGCCCCAGCATTTT. Full variable domain (outside the CDR3, taken from reference TRBV5-5 and TRBJ1-5): DAGVTQSPTHLIKTRGQQVTLRCSPISGHKSVSWYQQVLGQGPQFIFQYYEKEERGRGNFPDRFSARQFPNYSSELNVNALLLGDSALYLCASSRGDFSNQPQHFGDGTRLSIL.

This clone was seen more than once but under ten times. The chain carries TRBV19 and TRBJ2-5, with 13 bases matching TRBD2. The trim removed 8 bases at V and 4 bases at J, leaving 4 bases unmatched. Germline CDR1 is LNHDA and CDR2 is SQIVND (reference sequence). The CDR3 totals 14 residues. The CDR3 spells CASATSGGAETQYF. CDR3 DNA sequence: TGTGCCAGTGCTACTAGCGGGGGGGCAGAGACCCAGTACTTC.

The gene calls are TRBV7-2 and TRBJ2-2, with 7 bases identical to TRBD1. V lost 5 bases and J lost 4; bases outside the gene matches: 7. Germline V gene lookup returns CDR1 SGHTA and CDR2 FQGNSA. There are 15 residues in the CDR3. CDR3 sequence reads: CASSQTGHSTGELFF. In nucleotides, the CDR3 is TGTGCCAGCAGCCAGACAGGGCATTCCACCGGGGAGCTGTTTTTT.